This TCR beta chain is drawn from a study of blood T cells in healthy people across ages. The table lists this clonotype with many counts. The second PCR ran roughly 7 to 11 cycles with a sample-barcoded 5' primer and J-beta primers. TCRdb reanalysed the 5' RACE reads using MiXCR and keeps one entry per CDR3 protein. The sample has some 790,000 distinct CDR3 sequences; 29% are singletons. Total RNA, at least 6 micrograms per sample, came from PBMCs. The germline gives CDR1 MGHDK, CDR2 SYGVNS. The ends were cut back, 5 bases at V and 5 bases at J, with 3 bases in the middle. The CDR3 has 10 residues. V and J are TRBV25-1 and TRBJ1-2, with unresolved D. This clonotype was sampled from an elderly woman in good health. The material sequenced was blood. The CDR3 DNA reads TGTGCCAGCAGTTTTTATGGCTACACCTTC. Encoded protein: CASSFYGYTF.